This is a list of T cell receptor beta chains from one sample in a study of blood T cell repertoires in COVID-19. Sequenced by immunoSEQ multiplex PCR; TCRdb stores in-frame clones only, minus some. The repertoire holds hundreds of thousands of clones, 80% to 90% seen once, with 8% to 9.5% in the top ten. The sequenced sample was peripheral blood. These receptors were obtained from a woman between 50 and 59 years old who had recovered from COVID-19. Both conserved end residues are part of each CDR3. A D gene is named only where the DNA matches it firmly. Rows may omit the clone size; those that give it use once, few, many or a size class.

d_call: NA
j_call: TRBJ2-7
clone_size: once
v_call: TRBV21-1
cdr3_nt: TGTGCCAGCAGCAAAGGGGGCGGACCCTACGAGCAGTACTTC
cdr3_aa: CASSKGGGPYEQYF

d_call: TRBD2
j_call: TRBJ2-5
clone_size: NA
v_call: TRBV11-3
cdr3_nt: TGTGCCAGCAGCTTTTTAGCGGGGGGGCCGCAGTTAACCCAGTACTTC
cdr3_aa: CASSFLAGGPQLTQYF

d_call: TRBD1
j_call: TRBJ1-5
clone_size: NA
v_call: TRBV2
cdr3_nt: TGTGCCAGCAGTCCGGGACAGGGTAGTCAGCCCCAGCATTTT
cdr3_aa: CASSPGQGSQPQHF

d_call: NA
j_call: TRBJ2-3
clone_size: NA
v_call: TRBV5-5
cdr3_nt: TGTGCCAGCAGCTTGGCACCAGGGAGCACAGATACGCAGTATTTT
cdr3_aa: CASSLAPGSTDTQYF

d_call: TRBD1
j_call: TRBJ2-1
clone_size: once
v_call: TRBV6-2/TRBV6-3
cdr3_nt: TGTGCCAGCAGTCCCGGACAGGCTTACAATGAGCAGTTCTTC
cdr3_aa: CASSPGQAYNEQFF

d_call: TRBD1
j_call: TRBJ1-2
clone_size: many
v_call: TRBV28
cdr3_nt: TGTGCCAGCAGTTTAGGACAGGGATTGGGCGGCTACACCTTC
cdr3_aa: CASSLGQGLGGYTF

d_call: TRBD1
j_call: TRBJ2-7
clone_size: NA
v_call: TRBV5-5
cdr3_nt: TGTGCCAGCAGCGACGGACAGGCTTTGGGAATCTACGAGCAGTACTTC
cdr3_aa: CASSDGQALGIYEQYF

d_call: NA
j_call: TRBJ1-1
clone_size: NA
v_call: TRBV7-3
cdr3_nt: TGTGCCAGCAGCCCCCGGGGAGGGACTAGAGGCACTGAAGCTTTCTTT
cdr3_aa: CASSPRGGTRGTEAFF

d_call: TRBD2
j_call: TRBJ2-1
clone_size: NA
v_call: TRBV4-3
cdr3_nt: TGCGCCAGCAGCCAAGAGGGGGGGCTAGCGGGACTCTACAATGAGCAGTTCTTC
cdr3_aa: CASSQEGGLAGLYNEQFF

d_call: TRBD2
j_call: TRBJ2-1
clone_size: NA
v_call: TRBV11-1
cdr3_nt: TGTGCCAGCAGCCGTGGACCGGGGGGAATCTACAATGAGCAGTTCTTC
cdr3_aa: CASSRGPGGIYNEQFF

d_call: TRBD1
j_call: TRBJ2-1
clone_size: NA
v_call: TRBV24-1
cdr3_nt: TGTGCCACCAGTGATTCGGGACAGGGGGTTTTTAATGAGCAGTTCTTC
cdr3_aa: CATSDSGQGVFNEQFF

d_call: TRBD1
j_call: TRBJ1-5
clone_size: NA
v_call: TRBV3-1/TRBV3-2
cdr3_nt: TGTGCCAGCAGCCCTAAGACAGGGGTCGGTCAGCCCCAGCATTTT
cdr3_aa: CASSPKTGVGQPQHF

d_call: NA
j_call: TRBJ2-3
clone_size: NA
v_call: TRBV7-6
cdr3_nt: TGTGCCAGCAGCTCCCCCCCCAGAGATACGCAGTATTTT
cdr3_aa: CASSSPPRDTQYF

d_call: NA
j_call: TRBJ2-4
clone_size: few
v_call: TRBV7-2
cdr3_nt: TGTGCCAGCCAAAGGGGGGGATCCAAAAACATTCAGTACTTC
cdr3_aa: CASQRGGSKNIQYF

d_call: NA
j_call: TRBJ1-1
clone_size: NA
v_call: TRBV28
cdr3_nt: TGTGCCAGCAGTTTAAGTAGGGGGATCTCTGAAGCTTTCTTT
cdr3_aa: CASSLSRGISEAFF

d_call: NA
j_call: TRBJ2-5
clone_size: NA
v_call: TRBV30
cdr3_nt: TGTGCCTGGAGTCGCGGCCAAGAGACCCAGTACTTC
cdr3_aa: CAWSRGQETQYF

d_call: TRBD2
j_call: TRBJ2-1
clone_size: NA
v_call: TRBV19
cdr3_nt: TGTGCCAGTAGTATAGCTAGCGGGGGGCCCAATGAGCAGTTCTTC
cdr3_aa: CASSIASGGPNEQFF

d_call: NA
j_call: TRBJ2-3
clone_size: NA
v_call: TRBV7-3
cdr3_nt: TGTGCCAGCAGCCCCCCGCGACTCACAGATACGCAGTATTTT
cdr3_aa: CASSPPRLTDTQYF

d_call: NA
j_call: TRBJ2-7
clone_size: NA
v_call: TRBV9
cdr3_nt: TGTGCCAGCAGCGAGAGCCCGGGACTGTCCTACGAGCAGTACTTC
cdr3_aa: CASSESPGLSYEQYF

d_call: TRBD2
j_call: TRBJ2-7
clone_size: few
v_call: TRBV28
cdr3_nt: TGTGCCAGCAGTTCTGCGGGAGGGCACTACGAGCAGTACTTC
cdr3_aa: CASSSAGGHYEQYF

d_call: NA
j_call: TRBJ2-7
clone_size: NA
v_call: TRBV21-1
cdr3_nt: TGTGCCAGCAGCAGGATGGGGCCAGCGTATGACGAGCAGTACTTC
cdr3_aa: CASSRMGPAYDEQYF

d_call: TRBD1
j_call: TRBJ1-5
clone_size: NA
v_call: TRBV7-2
cdr3_nt: TGTGCCAGCAGCATACAGGGGGGAGACAATCAGCCCCAGCATTTT
cdr3_aa: CASSIQGGDNQPQHF

d_call: TRBD2
j_call: TRBJ2-3
clone_size: once
v_call: TRBV9
cdr3_nt: TGTGCCAGCAGCGGAGGAGCGGGGGGGCCTAATACGCAGTATTTT
cdr3_aa: CASSGGAGGPNTQYF

d_call: NA
j_call: TRBJ1-6
clone_size: NA
v_call: TRBV2
cdr3_nt: TGTGCCAGCAGTGTCAGGGTGGAGAATTCACCCCTCCACTTT
cdr3_aa: CASSVRVENSPLHF

d_call: NA
j_call: TRBJ1-4
clone_size: few
v_call: TRBV9
cdr3_nt: TGTGCCAGCAGTCCCCGGACTTCAACTAATGAAAAACTGTTTTTT
cdr3_aa: CASSPRTSTNEKLFF

d_call: NA
j_call: TRBJ2-2
clone_size: few
v_call: TRBV6-1
cdr3_nt: TGTGCCAGCAGTGAAATCCAGGTTCCAAACACCGGGGAGCTGTTTTTT
cdr3_aa: CASSEIQVPNTGELFF

d_call: TRBD1
j_call: TRBJ1-4
clone_size: NA
v_call: TRBV18
cdr3_nt: TGTGCCAGCTCACCACCGGGGACAGCAACTAATGAAAAACTGTTTTTT
cdr3_aa: CASSPPGTATNEKLFF

d_call: NA
j_call: TRBJ1-2
clone_size: once
v_call: TRBV30
cdr3_nt: TGTGCCTGGATCCTTCCAGGGAGGGGCTATGGCTACACCTTC
cdr3_aa: CAWILPGRGYGYTF

d_call: NA
j_call: TRBJ2-2
clone_size: NA
v_call: TRBV5-4
cdr3_nt: TGTGCCAGCAGCTTGGCCGGTTTAACCGGGGAGCTGTTTTTT
cdr3_aa: CASSLAGLTGELFF

d_call: TRBD2
j_call: TRBJ2-7
clone_size: NA
v_call: TRBV28
cdr3_nt: TGTGCCAGCAGTTTGTCGGCTAGCGGAAGGCCCTACGAGCAGTACTTC
cdr3_aa: CASSLSASGRPYEQYF

d_call: NA
j_call: TRBJ1-3
clone_size: once
v_call: TRBV4-3
cdr3_nt: TGCGCCAGCAGCCAAGATAGGTCAGGGCGTGGAAACACCATATATTTT
cdr3_aa: CASSQDRSGRGNTIYF

d_call: TRBD2
j_call: TRBJ2-5
clone_size: NA
v_call: TRBV5-4
cdr3_nt: TGTGCCAGCAGCTTGGGGACTAGCGGGGGGGAGACCCAGTACTTC
cdr3_aa: CASSLGTSGGETQYF

d_call: NA
j_call: TRBJ1-1
clone_size: NA
v_call: TRBV12-3/TRBV12-4
cdr3_nt: TGTGCCAGCAGTCTCAGAGGGAGCACTGAAGCTTTCTTT
cdr3_aa: CASSLRGSTEAFF

d_call: TRBD1
j_call: TRBJ1-4
clone_size: NA
v_call: TRBV5-1
cdr3_nt: TGCGCCAGCAGCCCGGACAGGCCAGAAAAACTGTTTTTT
cdr3_aa: CASSPDRPEKLFF

d_call: NA
j_call: TRBJ2-7
clone_size: few
v_call: TRBV6-2/TRBV6-3
cdr3_nt: TGTGCCAGCAGTTTTACCGGGAGCTACGAGCAGTACTTC
cdr3_aa: CASSFTGSYEQYF

d_call: TRBD2
j_call: TRBJ2-3
clone_size: NA
v_call: TRBV28
cdr3_nt: TGTGCCAGCAGTGGGCTAGCGGGAGGTACAGATACGCAGTATTTT
cdr3_aa: CASSGLAGGTDTQYF

d_call: NA
j_call: TRBJ1-6
clone_size: NA
v_call: TRBV4-3
cdr3_nt: TGCGCCAGCAGCCAAGGAGAGGGAGATAATTCACCCCTCCACTTT
cdr3_aa: CASSQGEGDNSPLHF

d_call: TRBD1
j_call: TRBJ2-7
clone_size: NA
v_call: TRBV27
cdr3_nt: TGTGCCAGCAGTATAGCTGGGACAGGGGGGTCCTACGAGCAGTACTTC
cdr3_aa: CASSIAGTGGSYEQYF

d_call: TRBD1
j_call: TRBJ2-3
clone_size: once
v_call: TRBV7-2
cdr3_nt: TGTGCCAGCAGCCCCCAGGGGGCAAGCACAGATACGCAGTATTTT
cdr3_aa: CASSPQGASTDTQYF

d_call: TRBD1
j_call: TRBJ1-3
clone_size: NA
v_call: TRBV2
cdr3_nt: TGTGCCAGCAGTGTCCGGGACAGGCTGGGCACCATATATTTT
cdr3_aa: CASSVRDRLGTIYF

d_call: TRBD1
j_call: TRBJ2-2
clone_size: NA
v_call: TRBV24-1
cdr3_nt: TGTGCCACCAGTCGGACAGGATCGAACACCGGGGAGCTGTTTTTT
cdr3_aa: CATSRTGSNTGELFF

d_call: TRBD2
j_call: TRBJ2-3
clone_size: NA
v_call: TRBV5-4
cdr3_nt: TGTGCCAGCAGCTTGGCGAGCGGGAGGGCCGCAGATACGCAGTATTTT
cdr3_aa: CASSLASGRAADTQYF